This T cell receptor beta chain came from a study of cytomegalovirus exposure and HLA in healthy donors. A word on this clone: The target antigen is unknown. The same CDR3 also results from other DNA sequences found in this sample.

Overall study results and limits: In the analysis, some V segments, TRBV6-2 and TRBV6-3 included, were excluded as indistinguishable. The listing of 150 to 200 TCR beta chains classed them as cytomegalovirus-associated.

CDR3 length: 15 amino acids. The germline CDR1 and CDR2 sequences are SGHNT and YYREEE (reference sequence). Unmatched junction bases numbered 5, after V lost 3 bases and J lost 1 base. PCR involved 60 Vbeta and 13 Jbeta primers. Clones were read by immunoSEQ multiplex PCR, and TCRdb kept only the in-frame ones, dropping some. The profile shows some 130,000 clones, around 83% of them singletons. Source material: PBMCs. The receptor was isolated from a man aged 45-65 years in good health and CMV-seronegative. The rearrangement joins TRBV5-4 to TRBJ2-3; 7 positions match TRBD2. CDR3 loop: CASSWGGYRTDTQYF. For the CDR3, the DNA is TGTGCCAGCAGCTGGGGGGGGTATCGCACAGATACGCAGTATTTT.